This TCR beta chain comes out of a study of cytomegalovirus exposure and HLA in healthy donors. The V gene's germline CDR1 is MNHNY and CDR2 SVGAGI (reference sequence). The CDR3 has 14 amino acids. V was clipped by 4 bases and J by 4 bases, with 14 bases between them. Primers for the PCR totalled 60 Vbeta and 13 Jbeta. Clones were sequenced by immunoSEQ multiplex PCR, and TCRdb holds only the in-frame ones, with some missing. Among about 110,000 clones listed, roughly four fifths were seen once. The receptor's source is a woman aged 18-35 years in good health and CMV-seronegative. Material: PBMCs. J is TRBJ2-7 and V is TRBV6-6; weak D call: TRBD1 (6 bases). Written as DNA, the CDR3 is TGTGCCAGCAGTTCGACAGGTGGACGTTACGAGCAGTACGTC. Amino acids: CASSSTGGRYEQYV.